These 21 T cell receptor beta chains were sequenced from one sample in a study of shared clonotypes between healthy human individuals (TCRdb year 2020). Library preparation used the immunoSEQ multiplex PCR assay. TCRdb mirrors the immuneACCESS table, restricted to in-frame sequences. Some clones are absent from its copies; in checked studies, under half trace to an unresolved V gene, and the reason for the others is unknown. Recorded for this sample are 2 million to 3 million clones; approximately 93% of them occurred a single time. Clones ranked in the top ten supply 0.36% of the sample. The sample was naive CD4+ T cells from PBMCs. The intended sense of this specimen's cell subset or site label: CD45RA+ positively selected. Receptor source: a man aged 18 to 29 in good health. Some clones in this sample may be carry-over from other donors' samples.

The chain joins TRBV4-1 to TRBJ1-5; D gene ambiguous. The CDR3 contains 18 residues. V lost 1 base and J 0 bases, leaving 16 bases between the germline ends. The germline V gene has CDR1 MGHRA and CDR2 YSYEKL. The CDR3 DNA reads as TGCGCCAGCAGCCAAGTTTTCGCGAGGGTCTTTAGCAATCAGCCCCAGCATTTT. It encodes CASSQVFARVFSNQPQHF.

The J gene is TRBJ2-1, the V gene TRBV5-6; TRBD2 might be the D (6 bases). This CDR3 contains 15 residues. Germline assignment: CDR1 SGHDT and CDR2 YYEEEE. V was clipped by 0 bases and J by 6 bases, with 13 bases between them. CDR3 residues: CASSLGPVAANEQFF. CDR3 bases: TGTGCCAGCAGCTTGGGCCCGGTAGCGGCCAATGAGCAGTTCTTC.

V usage is TRBV6-5 and J usage is TRBJ2-7; 7 bases match TRBD1. The CDR3 covers 14 residues. With 2 bases clipped from V and 4 bases from J, the junction kept 5 bases outside the gene matches. Germline loops: CDR1 MNHEY, CDR2 SVGAGI. The CDR3, as DNA: TGTGCCAGCAGTTACGGAGACAGGGAATACGAGCAGTACTTC. Translated, it gives CASSYGDREYEQYF.

V and J are TRBV5-1 and TRBJ2-3; D tentatively fits TRBD1 or TRBD2 (5 bases each). The CDR3 has 15 amino acids. The V end was cut by 5 bases, the J end by 2 bases, with 15 bases between. Germline V gene data show CDR1 as SGHRS and CDR2 as YFSETQ. The CDR3 DNA follows: TGCGCCAGCAGTGGGGGTTTCGGGTACACAGATACGCAGTATTTT. This codes for CASSGGFGYTDTQYF. Full variable domain (rest looked up from reference TRBV5-1 and TRBJ2-3): KAGVTQTPRYLIKTRGQQVTLSCSPISGHRSVSWYQQTPGQGLQFLFEYFSETQRNKGNFPGRFSGRQFSNSRSEMNVSTLELGDSALYLCASSGGFGYTDTQYFGPGTRLTVL.

The chain couples TRBV9 to TRBJ2-7, with D possibly TRBD2 on 6 matching bases. Germline V gene lookup returns CDR1 SGDLS and CDR2 YYNGEE. CDR3 size: 16 residues. Deletions cut 3 bases from V and 0 bases from J, with 16 bases between. The CDR3 DNA reads as TGTGCCAGCAGCGCAAGAGCGGGCTCTAGCTCCTACGAGCAGTACTTC. As protein: CASSARAGSSSYEQYF. Looking up the rest from reference TRBV9 and TRBJ2-7 gives the full variable domain: DSGVTQTPKHLITATGQRVTLRCSPRSGDLSVYWYQQSLDQGLQFLIQYYNGEERAKGNILERFSAQQFPDLHSELNLSSLELGDSALYFCASSARAGSSSYEQYFGPGTRLTVT.

The rearrangement links TRBV9 to TRBJ1-1, with TRBD1 matching over 12 bases. V gave up 4 bases and J gave up 1 base; unmatched junction bases: 8. Germline CDR1 is SGDLS and CDR2 is YYNGEE. The CDR3 runs to 17 residues. The CDR3 region is CASSPGQGAWTNTEAFF. The CDR3 DNA reads as TGTGCCAGCAGCCCGGGACAGGGGGCCTGGACGAACACTGAAGCTTTCTTT.

This clone was seen only once. V and J are TRBV19 and TRBJ1-2, with D hard to call. Germline assignment: CDR1 LNHDA and CDR2 SQIVND (reference sequence). Trimming cost V 1 base and J 2 bases, with 11 bases left between them. The CDR3 extends over 15 amino acids. CDR3 loop: CASSIGAESNYGYTF. CDR3 bases: TGTGCCAGTAGTATAGGCGCCGAGTCGAACTATGGCTACACCTTC. Combining the CDR3 with reference TRBV19 and TRBJ1-2 gives the whole variable domain DGGITQSPKYLFRKEGQNVTLSCEQNLNHDAMYWYRQDPGQGLRLIYYSQIVNDFQKGDIAEGYSVSREKKESFPLTVTSAQKNPTAFYLCASSIGAESNYGYTFGSGTRLTVV.

The gene calls are TRBV7-2 and TRBJ1-5; the match to TRBD1 covers 9 bases. The length of the CDR3 is 16 residues. Germline V gene sequence: CDR1 SGHTA, CDR2 FQGNSA. V trimming: 3 bases; J trimming: 6 bases; junction bases outside the gene matches: 9. CDR3 in amino acids: CASSFSTGGSSQPQHF. CDR3 nucleotides: TGTGCCAGCAGCTTTTCGACAGGGGGGTCGAGTCAGCCCCAGCATTTT.

The rearrangement links TRBV27 to TRBJ2-7; the D is unclear. V was pared by 5 bases and J by 5 bases, with 19 bases between. CDR1 and CDR2 from the germline V gene are MNHEY and SMNVEV (reference sequence). The CDR3 consists of 15 residues. CDR3 DNA sequence: TGTGCCAGCAGTCCCAGAGACATTGATGACCACGAGCAGTACTTC. Translating gives CASSPRDIDDHEQYF.

The CDR3 nucleotides read TGTGCCAGCAGCCCATTTTCAGATACGCAGTATTTT. This codes for CASSPFSDTQYF. The V and J genes are TRBV7-3 and TRBJ2-3; D remains ambiguous. Germline V gene sequence: CDR1 SGHTA, CDR2 FQGTGA. The CDR3 extends over 12 amino acids. Deletions cut 5 bases from V and 4 bases from J, with 7 bases between.

The chain has TRBV5-1 and TRBJ2-5; D unclear. The CDR3 runs 13 residues. CDR1 SGHRS and CDR2 YFSETQ come from the germline V gene. Trimming stripped 4 bases from V and 5 bases from J, with 12 bases between. The chain's CDR3 is CASSLDKMETQYF. The CDR3 DNA sequence: TGCGCCAGCAGCCTCGACAAGATGGAGACCCAGTACTTC. The full variable domain, with the rest looked up from reference TRBV5-1 and TRBJ2-5, is KAGVTQTPRYLIKTRGQQVTLSCSPISGHRSVSWYQQTPGQGLQFLFEYFSETQRNKGNFPGRFSGRQFSNSRSEMNVSTLELGDSALYLCASSLDKMETQYFGPGTRLLVL.

The CDR3 loop is CASSAHGGVRKYF. The CDR3 bases are TGTGCCAGCAGTGCCCATGGGGGGGTCAGGAAGTACTTC. This chain joins TRBV25-1 and TRBJ2-7, with TRBD2 identical over 7 bases. The CDR3 has 13 amino acids. V gave up 4 bases and J gave up 11 bases; unmatched junction bases: 11. The V gene's germline CDR1 is MGHDK and CDR2 SYGVNS.

The CDR3 reads CASSLGGGANTGELFF. CDR3 nucleotide sequence: TGTGCCAGCAGCTTGGGTGGGGGCGCGAACACCGGGGAGCTGTTTTTT. This chain uses TRBV5-4 with TRBJ2-2, with a tentative D call TRBD1 (6 bases). The germline gives CDR1 SGHNT, CDR2 YYREEE (reference sequence). The CDR3 loop spans 16 amino acids. The V end was cut by 0 bases, the J end by 0 bases, with 9 bases between.

This clone was recorded only once. Other DNA sequences in this specimen translate into the identical CDR3. The chain employs TRBV18 and TRBJ2-5; D gene ambiguous. The V end lost 1 base, the J end lost 5 bases, and 5 bases lay between the germline ends. Germline loops: CDR1 KGHSH, CDR2 LQKENI. The CDR3 runs 12 residues. CDR3 bases: TGTGCCAGCTCACCACGTTCCGAGACCCAGTACTTC. Amino acid sequence: CASSPRSETQYF.

V and J are TRBV6-6 and TRBJ1-1; possibly TRBD1 for D (6 bases). CDR3 length: 12 residues. Germline V CDR1 and CDR2: MNHNY, SVGAGI (reference sequence). The V end lost 0 bases, the J end lost 8 bases, and 7 bases lay between the germline ends. CDR3 sequence reads: CASSYSGGEAFF. The CDR3 nucleotides are TGTGCCAGCAGTTACTCGGGGGGCGAAGCTTTCTTT.

The chain combines TRBV18 with TRBJ2-3; TRBD2 agrees at 10 bases. The V gene's germline CDR1 is KGHSH and CDR2 LQKENI. V was pared by 0 bases and J by 8 bases, with 5 bases of the junction left unmatched. This CDR3 region has 15 residues. CDR3 bases: TGTGCCAGCTCACCACCCCTAGCGGGAGAGGGTACGCAGTATTTT. This encodes CASSPPLAGEGTQYF.

V usage is TRBV11-2 and J usage is TRBJ2-2; D is perhaps TRBD2 (6 bases). The length of the CDR3 is 15 residues. Between the trimmed V and J ends, which lost 0 bases and 4 bases, there was a span of 9 bases. Germline V gene data show CDR1 as SGHAT and CDR2 as FQNNGV. Written as DNA, the CDR3 is TGTGCCAGCAGCTTAGAACTAGCAGGCACCGGGGAGCTGTTTTTT. Protein: CASSLELAGTGELFF.

The V and J genes are TRBV19 and TRBJ1-5; D gene ambiguous. Per germline, CDR1 LNHDA and CDR2 SQIVND (reference sequence). CDR3 length: 15 amino acids. V was clipped by 3 bases and J by 2 bases, with 11 bases between them. This CDR3 reads CASSILLRGNQPQHF. CDR3 bases: TGTGCCAGTAGTATTCTGTTACGGGGCAATCAGCCCCAGCATTTT.

V and J are TRBV7-9 and TRBJ2-1; 11 bases are a match to TRBD1. Trimming at V came to 4 bases and at J to 6 bases, leaving 2 bases not matched to a gene. Per the germline V gene, CDR1 is SEHNR and CDR2 is FQNEAQ (reference sequence). The CDR3 loop spans 14 amino acids. CDR3 region: CASSYGTGGNEQFF. The CDR3 nucleotides read TGTGCCAGCAGCTATGGGACAGGGGGCAATGAGCAGTTCTTC.

This clone occurred once. This rearrangement joins TRBV7-2 to TRBJ2-7; D may match TRBD1 or TRBD2 (5 bases each). Between the trimmed V and J ends, which lost 8 bases and 6 bases, there was a span of 14 bases. The germline V gene has CDR1 SGHTA and CDR2 FQGNSA. This CDR3 spans 12 amino acids. The CDR3 is CASATRGGEQYF. CDR3 DNA sequence: TGTGCCAGCGCCACCCGGGGCGGCGAGCAGTACTTC. Filled out from reference TRBV7-2 and TRBJ2-7, the complete variable domain reads GAGVSQSPSNKVTEKGKDVELRCDPISGHTALYWYRQSLGQGLEFLIYFQGNSAPDKSGLPSDRFSAERTGGSVSTLTIQRTQQEDSAVYLCASATRGGEQYFGPGTRLTVT.

This chain joins TRBV21-1 and TRBJ2-1; TRBD2 reflects the table's D call only, with no check against the DNA. TRBV21-1 is a known pseudogene. The CDR3 extends over 13 amino acids. The CDR3 region is CASSTGTSGEQFF. The CDR3 DNA reads TGTGCCAGCAGCACTGGGACTAGCGGTGAGCAGTTCTTC.